The 32 T cell receptor beta chains reported below all come from one sample, sequenced in a study of molecular identifiers for immune sequencing clone quantification. Each CDR3 protein is one row after TCRdb ran MiXCR on the PCR reads. The sample yields some 580,000 distinct CDR3 sequences, around 25% seen once. Material: naive CD8+ T cells from blood, with Jurkat cell RNA spiked in. This sample's subset: FACS-sorted CD8+CD4-CCR7+CD45RA+ naive T cells. Receptors were obtained from a human donor in good health. Some libraries in this study had Jurkat cell RNA spiked in.

The count of this clonotype is one. V usage is TRBV12-3 or TRBV12-4 and J usage is TRBJ1-1, with TRBD1 identical over 10 bases. V lost 5 bases to trimming and J lost 4 bases; unmatched junction nucleotides: 7. This CDR3 is 15 amino acids long. CDR3 in DNA: TGTGCCAGCAGTATGTCCGGGACAGGGGCCACTGAAGCTTTCTTT. This codes for CASSMSGTGATEAFF.

This clonotype has ten or more counts. The chain joins TRBV2 to TRBJ2-2, with 11 nucleotides matching TRBD2. The CDR3 runs 18 residues. CDR1 SNHLY and CDR2 FYNNEI come from the germline V gene. The junction had 12 bases not matched to a gene; V was cut back by 6 bases and J by 3 bases. The CDR3 DNA follows: TGTGCCAGCAGAACCCCTCTCGTAGCGGGGGGGCACACCGGGGAGCTGTTTTTT. Translating gives CASRTPLVAGGHTGELFF.

This clonotype showed up many times. This chain connects TRBV4-1 to TRBJ1-2, with TRBD1 matching over 7 bases. V dropped 1 base and J dropped 0; count of bases not matched to a gene: 11. This CDR3 has 18 residues. Germline lookup yields CDR1 MGHRA and CDR2 YSYEKL. The chain's CDR3 is CASSQVLGQPNPNYGYTF. CDR3 in DNA: TGCGCCAGCAGCCAAGTTTTGGGACAGCCTAATCCTAACTATGGCTACACCTTC.

The chain carries TRBV30 and TRBJ2-3; TRBD2 is a possible D gene (5 bases). The germline CDR1 and CDR2 sequences are GTSNPN and SVGIG (reference sequence). The V and J ends lost 2 bases and 1 base respectively, with 10 bases between them. CDR3 length: 14 residues. The CDR3 region has the DNA TGTGCCTGGAGTAGCGGAGAGGGCACAGATACGCAGTATTTT. Translating it yields CAWSSGEGTDTQYF.

In regard to this clonotype: The junction shows a germline mismatch at one end, possibly a read error. This rearrangement joins TRBV7-2 to TRBJ1-2; D remains unclear. CDR3 length: 12 amino acids. Germline V gene lookup returns CDR1 SGHTA and CDR2 FQGNSA. In DNA form, the CDR3 reads TGTCCCAGCAGCGCTTTATTTGATGGCTACACCTTC. Translating it yields CPSSALFDGYTF.

This clonotype came up a few times. This chain links TRBV29-1 with TRBJ1-2, with D possibly being TRBD1 (6 bases). CDR3 length: 13 amino acids. Germline assignment: CDR1 SQVTM and CDR2 ANQGSEA. Between the trimmed V and J ends, which lost 0 bases and 9 bases, there was a span of 14 bases. CDR3 sequence (DNA): TGCAGCGTTGAAGATCCTGGGGGCGGGAGCTACACCTTC. As protein: CSVEDPGGGSYTF.

The chain is built from TRBV27 and TRBJ2-3, with D maybe TRBD2 (7 bases). The CDR3 spans 16 residues. The V end was cut by 2 bases, the J end by 4 bases, with 16 bases between. Germline V gene data show CDR1 as MNHEY and CDR2 as SMNVEV (reference sequence). CDR3 protein: CASSLVGGAGPDTQYF. The DNA for the CDR3 is TGTGCCAGCAGTTTAGTTGGGGGGGCGGGACCAGATACGCAGTATTTT.

This clonotype has at least ten counts. V and J are TRBV7-9 and TRBJ1-4; 7 bases match TRBD1. Germline V gives CDR1 SEHNR, CDR2 FQNEAQ (reference sequence). The CDR3 extends over 13 amino acids. V trimming: 6 bases; J trimming: 14 bases; junction bases outside the gene matches: 12. CDR3 residues: CASRETGAARLFF. The CDR3 DNA sequence: TGTGCCAGCAGAGAAACAGGGGCCGCTCGGCTGTTTTTT. Looking up the rest from reference TRBV7-9 and TRBJ1-4 gives the full variable domain: DTGVSQNPRHKITKRGQNVTFRCDPISEHNRLYWYRQTLGQGPEFLTYFQNEAQLEKSRLLSDRFSAERPKGSFSTLEIQRTEQGDSAMYLCASRETGAARLFFGSGTQLSVL.

In this sample, this clonotype turned up many times. The J gene is TRBJ2-3, the V gene TRBV7-2; 10 nucleotides match TRBD2. The CDR3 totals 16 residues. CDR1 is SGHTA, CDR2 FQGNSA, per germline. V was pared by 3 bases and J by 6 bases, with 9 bases of the junction left unmatched. CDR3 sequence (DNA): TGTGCCAGCAGCTTGGGATTAGCGGGGGGCGCGGATACGCAGTATTTT. As protein: CASSLGLAGGADTQYF.

This clonotype was counted only a few times. This chain links TRBV29-1 with TRBJ2-7; 9 bases match TRBD1. CDR1 SQVTM and CDR2 ANQGSEA come from the germline V gene. V trimming: 3 bases; J trimming: 6 bases; junction bases outside the gene matches: 12. This CDR3 is built from 15 residues. The DNA for the CDR3 is TGCAGCGTTGAGGATTCCGGGACAGGGTTCGGCGAGCAGTACTTC. It translates to CSVEDSGTGFGEQYF.

This clonotype was observed at least ten times. The genes are TRBV6-1 and TRBJ1-4; D is ambiguous. The V end was cut by 4 bases, the J end by 0 bases, with 9 bases between. The CDR3 is 15 residues long. CDR1 is MNHNS and CDR2 is SASEGT in the germline V gene. CDR3 bases: TGTGCCAGCAGTGGCCCGACAACAACTAATGAAAAACTGTTTTTT. This translates into CASSGPTTTNEKLFF.

This clonotype appeared many times. The junction and the germline gene differ at one end; a read error may be behind it. CDR3 region: CSVKDRVTGELFF. Written as DNA, the CDR3 is TGCAGCGTTAAAGACAGGGTGACCGGGGAGCTGTTTTTT. The chain has TRBV29-1 and TRBJ2-2; 7 positions agree with TRBD1. This CDR3 is built from 13 residues. Per germline, CDR1 SQVTM and CDR2 ANQGSEA.

Only a few counts were recorded for this clonotype. The CDR3 protein is CASSLSPSEQYF. The CDR3 coding sequence is TGTGCCAGCAGTTTAAGCCCCTCCGAGCAGTACTTC. The gene calls are TRBV27 and TRBJ2-7, with D uncertain. Germline-derived CDR1 and CDR2 are MNHEY and SMNVEV (reference sequence). The CDR3 has 12 amino acids. Trimming shortened V by 2 bases and J by 6 bases, and 8 bases separated the two germline ends.

This chain joins TRBV4-3 and TRBJ2-7, with D unresolved. There are 15 residues in the CDR3. From germline, CDR1 is LGHNA and CDR2 YSLEER. The germline V and J ends were trimmed by 4 bases and 5 bases, with 18 bases remaining between them. The CDR3 spells CASSLEWPEQDEQYF. The CDR3 DNA sequence: TGCGCCAGCAGCCTAGAGTGGCCAGAGCAGGACGAGCAGTACTTC.

Worth noting for this clonotype: Just one base apart from a much larger clone, this may be a read error. J is TRBJ2-5 and V is TRBV3-1, with D possibly called TRBD1 or TRBD2 (5 bases each). The length of the CDR3 is 14 residues. Germline assignment: CDR1 LGHDT and CDR2 YNNKEL (reference sequence). The CDR3 nucleotides read TGTGCCAGCAGCCAAGAGGGGACCAAAGAGCCCCAGTACTTC. This translates into CASSQEGTKEPQYF.

The DNA of the CDR3 is TGTGCCAGCAGCCAAGACGCGACAGGGGATTTTTGGTCACCCCTCCACTTT. Amino acid sequence: CASSQDATGDFWSPLHF. V is TRBV3-1 and J is TRBJ1-6; 8 bases agree with TRBD1. V shed 0 bases, J shed 10 bases, and the junction held 11 bases outside the gene matches. The V gene's germline CDR1 is LGHDT and CDR2 YNNKEL (reference sequence). The CDR3 extends over 17 amino acids.

This chain links TRBV12-3 or TRBV12-4 with TRBJ1-1, with a weak D call TRBD1 (5 bases). Trimming removed 8 bases from V and 0 bases from J, with 22 bases in between. CDR3 length equals 17 residues. In nucleotides, the CDR3 is TGTGCCAGCTCGTTCGGGGCGTACCCCCGAATGAACACTGAAGCTTTCTTT. Protein product: CASSFGAYPRMNTEAFF.

The V gene is TRBV7-2, the J gene TRBJ2-3; the D is unclear. V was clipped by 5 bases and J by 1 base, with 16 bases between them. The CDR3 length is 16 residues. From germline, CDR1 is SGHTA and CDR2 FQGNSA. As DNA, the CDR3 is TGTGCCAGCAGCCTCAATCGACTGGTGGGCACAGATACGCAGTATTTT. Its protein is CASSLNRLVGTDTQYF.

This clonotype was counted many times. The chain joins TRBV25-1 to TRBJ2-3; D possibly corresponds to TRBD1 (5 bases). Germline V lookup: CDR1 MGHDK, CDR2 SYGVNS. The CDR3 runs to 14 residues. V gave up 0 bases and J gave up 3 bases, with 7 bases separating them. The CDR3 DNA sequence: TGTGCCAGCAGTGAATACGCAGGGACAGATACGCAGTATTTT. This sequence encodes CASSEYAGTDTQYF.

This clonotype was picked up a small number of times. This chain links TRBV7-3 with TRBJ2-1, with 11 bases aligning to TRBD2. The CDR3 consists of 21 residues. Germline loops: CDR1 SGHTA, CDR2 FQGTGA. J gave up 2 bases and V 0 bases, and 15 bases lay outside the gene matches. The CDR3 nucleotides are TGTGCCAGCAGCTTAACGGCGGGGAGGACTAGCGGGTTAGGGACCTACAATGAGCAGTTCTTC. Its translation is CASSLTAGRTSGLGTYNEQFF.

The rearrangement uses TRBV7-9 and TRBJ2-1; TRBD2 might be the D (6 bases). CDR1 and CDR2 from the germline V gene are SEHNR and FQNEAQ (reference sequence). The CDR3 length is 16 residues. The V gene lost 2 bases and the J gene lost 2 bases, with 13 bases spanning the gap. As DNA, the CDR3 is TGTGCCAGCAGCTTATCGGAGGGAGTGGCCTACAATGAGCAGTTCTTC. Protein sequence: CASSLSEGVAYNEQFF. The full variable domain, with the rest looked up from reference TRBV7-9 and TRBJ2-1, is DTGVSQNPRHKITKRGQNVTFRCDPISEHNRLYWYRQTLGQGPEFLTYFQNEAQLEKSRLLSDRFSAERPKGSFSTLEIQRTEQGDSAMYLCASSLSEGVAYNEQFFGPGTRLTVL.

This chain joins TRBV19 and TRBJ2-3; TRBD2 might be the D (5 bases). V was cut by 5 bases and J by 5 bases, with 14 bases left in between. Germline V gene data show CDR1 as LNHDA and CDR2 as SQIVND (reference sequence). This CDR3 has 14 amino acids. CDR3 sequence reads: CASSAREPGDTQYF. The CDR3 DNA sequence: TGTGCCAGTAGTGCCCGGGAACCTGGAGATACGCAGTATTTT.

This rearrangement joins TRBV7-6 to TRBJ2-7, with D possibly called TRBD1 or TRBD2 (6 bases each). The CDR3 spans 16 residues. Germline V gives CDR1 SGHVS, CDR2 FNYEAQ. Between the trimmed V and J ends, which lost 5 bases and 5 bases, there was a span of 22 bases. The CDR3 sequence: CASSQSGRVRGDEQYF. The CDR3 bases are TGTGCCAGCAGCCAATCGGGAAGGGTAAGGGGGGACGAGCAGTACTTC.

V usage is TRBV6-2 or TRBV6-3 and J usage is TRBJ1-6; TRBD1 matches at 7 bases. With V trimmed by 6 bases and J by 10 bases, 24 bases remained unmatched. This CDR3 is built from 19 residues. CDR1 MNHEY and CDR2 SVGEGT come from the germline V gene. The CDR3 DNA is TGTGCCAGCAGCACAACCACGTGGAGGGGGCGCCCGAACGAGTCACCCCTCCACTTT. Translated, it gives CASSTTTWRGRPNESPLHF.

In its sample, this clonotype was seen many times. The J gene is TRBJ2-3, the V gene TRBV20-1, with a tentative D call TRBD2 (5 bases). This CDR3 contains 14 residues. Germline V lookup: CDR1 DFQATT, CDR2 SNEGSKA (reference sequence). Between the trimmed V and J ends, which lost 6 bases and 1 base, there was a span of 14 bases. CDR3 residues: CSALTSLGTDTQYF. The CDR3 coding sequence is TGCAGTGCCCTTACTAGTCTAGGCACAGATACGCAGTATTTT.

This clonotype was counted only a few times. The germline gene is not matched at one end of the junction; a read error may be the cause. The rearrangement uses TRBV12-3 or TRBV12-4 and TRBJ2-1; D uncertain. This CDR3 contains 12 residues. CDR3 loop: CAGSLAGNEQFF. CDR3 nucleotides: TGTGCCGGCAGTTTAGCCGGGAATGAGCAGTTCTTC.

This clonotype was picked up a small number of times. The chain couples TRBV20-1 to TRBJ2-5; 7 nucleotides agree with TRBD2. The V and J ends lost 0 bases and 0 bases, in that order; junction bases with no gene match: 7. Per the germline V gene, CDR1 is DFQATT and CDR2 is SNEGSKA (reference sequence). CDR3 length equals 16 residues. The CDR3 DNA is TGCAGTGCTAGAGATGGGGGGGTTTCGTACCAAGAGACCCAGTACTTC. Translating gives CSARDGGVSYQETQYF.

This clonotype was detected only a few times. The chain carries TRBV20-1 and TRBJ2-1; a possible D gene is TRBD1 (6 bases). This CDR3 is 12 amino acids long. V lost 6 bases, J lost 9 bases, and 15 bases lay in between. Germline CDR1 and CDR2: DFQATT and SNEGSKA (reference sequence). CDR3 nucleotide sequence: TGCAGTGCCGGCGTCAGGGGAAGTGAGCAGTTCTTC. As protein: CSAGVRGSEQFF.

As to this clonotype: Given a much more abundant clone one base away, this may be a read error. J is TRBJ2-7 and V is TRBV10-3; 9 bases align to TRBD1. The CDR3 runs 18 residues. Germline CDR1 reads ENHRY; CDR2 reads SYGVKD. The CDR3 DNA reads as TGTGCCATCAGTGAGCCCGGGACAGGGAAACTCGACCCCTACGCGCAGTACTTC. As protein: CAISEPGTGKLDPYAQYF.

About this clonotype itself: A much larger clone lies a single base off, so this may be a read error. The chain links TRBV3-1 to TRBJ2-3; D is unclear. The germline V gene encodes CDR1 LGHDT and CDR2 YNNKEL (reference sequence). The CDR3 is 14 residues long. CDR3 region: CAGSQVSVSDTQYF. The CDR3 DNA follows: TGTGCCGGCAGCCAAGTCAGCGTGTCAGATACGCAGTATTTT.

Comment on this clonotype: The junction departs from the called germline gene at one end, perhaps through a read error. The chain employs TRBV7-9 and TRBJ2-7, with 9 bases matching TRBD1. The CDR3 is 14 residues long. CDR1 is SEHNR and CDR2 is FQNEAQ in the germline V gene (reference sequence). The CDR3, as DNA: TGTGCCAGCAGCCCCGGGACAGGGACGTACGAGCAGTGCTTC. Amino acid sequence: CASSPGTGTYEQCF.

A remark on this clonotype: A much larger clone lies one base from this, so it may be a read error. Given the absence of the conserved phenylalanine or tryptophan at the CDR3 end, a read error is likely. This sequence joins TRBV27 and TRBJ1-1; no reliable D call. CDR1 MNHEY and CDR2 SMNVEV come from the germline V gene (reference sequence). The CDR3 is 13 residues long. Trimming stripped 2 bases from V and 2 bases from J, with 6 bases between. The CDR3 loop reads CASSLQKNTEAFS. Here the CDR3 DNA reads TGTGCCAGCAGTTTACAGAAAAACACTGAAGCTTTCTCT.